Shown below are 25 T cell receptor beta chains from a single sample sequenced in a study of regulatory T cells in long-lasting Graves disease. Time point in this sample: persistent/refractory GD, antithyroid drugs over 5 years with positive TRAb. Preparation of the TCR library used RNA extracted from PBMCs. iRepertoire HTBI primers and Arm-PCR of CDR3 regions built TCR beta libraries. Each CDR3 protein is one row after TCRdb ran MiXCR on the multiplex PCR reads. The sample has more than 350,000 distinct CDR3 sequences, under 25% seen once; the top ten hold around an eighth. Sequencing was performed on peripheral blood mononuclear cells (PBMCs), taken when the disease was refractory, from a patient treated with antithyroid drugs. The source is a female donor with Graves disease.

As for this clonotype: This may arise from a read error, as a much more abundant clone is one base away. The V call is TRBV6-5, the J call TRBJ2-1; D unclear. This CDR3 spans 11 amino acids. In germline, CDR1 is MNHEY, CDR2 SVGAGI. Trimming left V 1 base short and J 8 bases short, with 3 bases between. The chain's CDR3 is CASSYFHEQFF. In DNA, the CDR3 is TGTGCCAGCAGTTACTTCCATGAGCAGTTCTTC.

This chain joins TRBV2 and TRBJ2-7, with 10 bases that match TRBD1. This CDR3 region has 15 residues. The trim removed 4 bases at V and 5 bases at J, leaving 8 bases unmatched. Looked up from germline, CDR1 is SNHLY and CDR2 is FYNNEI. CDR3 sequence (DNA): TGTGCCAGCAGTGTTAGGGGGACAGGGGATGACGAGCAGTACTTC. This gives the protein CASSVRGTGDDEQYF.

In its sample, this clonotype was seen a few times. V gene TRBV18 combines with J gene TRBJ1-2; the D gene is possibly TRBD1 (6 bases). V dropped 3 bases and J dropped 4 bases, with 9 bases sitting between them. Germline V CDR1 and CDR2: KGHSH, LQKENI. The CDR3 is 13 amino acids. The CDR3 sequence is CASSPPGAYGYTF. As DNA, the CDR3 is TGTGCCAGCTCACCGCCAGGGGCCTATGGCTACACCTTC.

This clonotype was counted ten times or more. V is TRBV10-3 and J is TRBJ1-2; D is undetermined. Trimming pared 8 bases from V and 3 bases from J, leaving 10 bases between. The CDR3 spans 12 residues. The germline CDR1 and CDR2 sequences are ENHRY and SYGVKD. The CDR3 nucleotides read TGTGCCATCCGATCCGGGGACTATGGCTACACCTTC. This encodes CAIRSGDYGYTF.

The rearrangement uses TRBV6-5 and TRBJ1-6, with a tentative D call TRBD1 (5 bases). Trimming removed 0 bases from V and 8 bases from J, with 26 bases in between. This CDR3 region has 20 residues. Germline V gene sequence: CDR1 MNHEY, CDR2 SVGAGI. The CDR3 nucleotides are TGTGCCAGCAGTTACTCCAACGGAGCCGGGGACGGCTCAGGTTATTCACCCCTCCACTTT. Its translation: CASSYSNGAGDGSGYSPLHF.

The chain combines TRBV2 with TRBJ1-6; D is undetermined. V lost 4 bases, J lost 9 bases, and 10 bases lay in between. CDR1 is SNHLY, CDR2 FYNNEI, per germline. The CDR3 consists of 13 residues. Here the CDR3 DNA reads TGTGCCAGCAGTGTCGGGAGGGTTTCACCCCTCCACTTT. This sequence encodes CASSVGRVSPLHF.

This clonotype appeared many times. The chain links TRBV27 to TRBJ2-5; D gene uncertain. V was trimmed by 0 bases and J by 5 bases, leaving 16 bases between them. The length of the CDR3 is 16 residues. CDR1 is MNHEY, CDR2 SMNVEV, per germline (reference sequence). The DNA for the CDR3 is TGTGCCAGCAGTTTATCCAACGTTCGGAGTTGGGAGACCCAGTACTTC. Protein: CASSLSNVRSWETQYF.

This clonotype occurred once. The CDR3 nucleotides are TGTGCCAGCAGTCGCGACGGGACAGACATATACAATGAGCAGTTCTTC. Amino acids: CASSRDGTDIYNEQFF. This chain connects TRBV7-9 to TRBJ2-1; TRBD1 matches 7 bases. The CDR3 runs 16 residues. J lost 4 bases, V lost 6 bases, and 12 bases had no gene match. The germline gives CDR1 SEHNR, CDR2 FQNEAQ (reference sequence).

The chain combines TRBV20-1 with TRBJ2-2; 12 bases agree with TRBD1. The CDR3 sequence is 16 residues long. Per the germline V gene, CDR1 is DFQATT and CDR2 is SNEGSKA (reference sequence). After removal of 6 bases from V and 4 bases from J, the junction contained 9 bases not matched to a gene. Here the CDR3 reads CSAITGTGGPTGELFF. The CDR3 nucleotides read TGCAGTGCGATCACCGGGACAGGGGGCCCCACCGGGGAGCTGTTTTTT.

The genes are TRBV20-1 and TRBJ2-2; 7 bases fit TRBD2. V lost 1 base to trimming and J lost 4 bases; unmatched junction nucleotides: 3. The CDR3 sequence is 14 residues long. CDR1 and CDR2 from the germline V gene are DFQATT and SNEGSKA (reference sequence). As DNA, the CDR3 is TGCAGTGCTAGAGGACTAGCTTCCACCGGGGAGCTGTTTTTT. It translates to CSARGLASTGELFF.

This clonotype was seen at least ten times. The chain links TRBV18 to TRBJ2-5; D is ambiguous. Trimming pared 6 bases from V and 1 base from J, leaving 15 bases between. This CDR3 is 15 amino acids long. CDR1 and CDR2 (germline): KGHSH, LQKENI. The CDR3 loop reads CASSSDWRTQETQYF. Written as DNA, the CDR3 is TGTGCCAGCTCGTCTGACTGGCGGACCCAAGAGACCCAGTACTTC.

The rearrangement uses TRBV27 and TRBJ2-7, with D unclear. The CDR3 runs to 14 residues. Trimming took off 2 bases at V and 4 bases at J, with 12 bases between the two ends. Germline CDR1 and CDR2: MNHEY and SMNVEV (reference sequence). CDR3 amino acids: CASSLGGEPYEQYF. The CDR3 nucleotides read TGTGCCAGCAGTTTAGGTGGGGAACCGTACGAGCAGTACTTC.

This clonotype was counted at least ten times. The genes are TRBV12-3 or TRBV12-4 and TRBJ1-4; D perhaps matches TRBD1 (5 bases). This CDR3 is built from 17 residues. V was shortened by 5 bases and J by 4 bases, with 20 bases between the two germline ends. CDR3 protein: CASSQKTVTGLNEKLFF. The CDR3 region has the DNA TGTGCCAGCAGTCAAAAAACTGTCACAGGACTTAATGAAAAACTGTTTTTT.

In this sample, this clonotype turned up many times. This chain links TRBV7-3 with TRBJ2-5; D call uncertain. The length of the CDR3 is 13 residues. Germline CDR1 SGHTA, CDR2 FQGTGA. Trimming took off 6 bases at V and 1 base at J, with 9 bases between the two ends. CDR3 sequence (DNA): TGTGCCAGCAGTGTGGGCCCCCAAGAGACCCAGTACTTC. Protein: CASSVGPQETQYF.

The chain joins TRBV20-1 to TRBJ1-2, with D possibly being TRBD1 (5 bases). The CDR3 runs 9 residues. The germline V gene has CDR1 DFQATT and CDR2 SNEGSKA (reference sequence). The CDR3 here is CRGGGGYTF. The DNA for the CDR3 is TGCAGGGGGGGGGGTGGCTACACCTTC.

In this sample, this clonotype turned up a few times. The genes are TRBV29-1 and TRBJ2-7, with TRBD1 as a possible D gene (6 bases). This CDR3 spans 13 amino acids. Deletions cut 5 bases from V and 4 bases from J, with 15 bases between. CDR1 is SQVTM and CDR2 is ANQGSEA in the germline V gene. The CDR3 DNA sequence: TGCAGCGTTTTCAGACAGGACCATTACGAGCAGTACTTC. This gives the protein CSVFRQDHYEQYF.

In DNA form, the CDR3 reads TGCAGTGCTGGGACAGAGTCGGGACTAGCGGGAGGGGGCGAGCAGTACTTC. Translating it yields CSAGTESGLAGGGEQYF. The chain couples TRBV20-1 to TRBJ2-7; 16 bases align to TRBD2. The CDR3 has 17 residues. The ends lost 5 bases at V and 6 bases at J; junction bases unmatched: 13. Germline lookup yields CDR1 DFQATT and CDR2 SNEGSKA (reference sequence).

Many counts were recorded for this clonotype. The V call is TRBV7-8, the J call TRBJ2-7, with D possibly being TRBD1 (5 bases). The CDR3 length is 14 residues. Germline CDR1 SGHVS, CDR2 FQNEAQ. V was clipped by 5 bases and J by 3 bases, with 14 bases between them. CDR3 amino acids: CASSLRDRLYEQYF. The CDR3 bases are TGTGCCAGCAGCCTCCGCGACAGACTCTACGAGCAGTACTTC.

The CDR3 coding sequence is TGTGCCACCAGCAGAGATCGGGACCGGGTGAGACACCGAGGCTACGAGCAGTACTTC. It specifies CATSRDRDRVRHRGYEQYF. This chain links TRBV15 with TRBJ2-7; D tentatively fits TRBD1 or TRBD2 (5 bases each). Germline-derived CDR1 and CDR2 are LNHNV and YYDKDF (reference sequence). V gave up 0 bases and J gave up 3 bases, with 24 bases separating them. The length of the CDR3 is 19 residues.

The chain links TRBV7-9 to TRBJ2-7; the match to TRBD2 covers 7 bases. V shed 5 bases, J shed 2 bases, and the junction held 12 bases outside the gene matches. Germline V gene sequence: CDR1 SEHNR, CDR2 FQNEAQ (reference sequence). CDR3 size: 16 residues. CDR3 residues: CASSPGWGSGPYEQYF. The CDR3 coding sequence is TGTGCCAGCAGCCCTGGTTGGGGTAGCGGGCCCTACGAGCAGTACTTC.

This clonotype occurred a few times. J is TRBJ2-5 and V is TRBV15, with a tentative D call TRBD1 (5 bases). The CDR3 is made up of 13 amino acids. Germline V gives CDR1 LNHNV, CDR2 YYDKDF (reference sequence). The V end was cut by 1 base, the J end by 7 bases, with 10 bases between. The DNA of the CDR3 is TGTGCCACCAGCAGAGGGGGCAGATGGACCCAGTACTTC. Translation: CATSRGGRWTQYF.

There are many counts of this clonotype. The V gene is TRBV5-1, the J gene TRBJ2-7, with 9 bases fitting TRBD1. This CDR3 is built from 15 residues. J was trimmed by 5 bases and V by 0 bases; bases with no gene match: 6. Per the germline V gene, CDR1 is SGHRS and CDR2 is YFSETQ. The CDR3 reads CASSLDRGQSDEQYF. DNA for the CDR3: TGCGCCAGCAGCTTGGACAGGGGGCAGTCTGACGAGCAGTACTTC.

This clonotype occurred many times. V and J are TRBV11-2 and TRBJ2-7, with TRBD2 matching over 9 bases. The CDR3 is 13 residues long. J gave up 11 bases and V 0 bases, and 5 bases lay outside the gene matches. The V gene's germline CDR1 is SGHAT and CDR2 FQNNGV. DNA for the CDR3: TGTGCCAGCAGCTTAGAAGTTAGCGGGAGAAAGTACTTC. It translates to CASSLEVSGRKYF. Full variable domain (rest looked up from reference TRBV11-2 and TRBJ2-7): EAGVAQSPRYKIIEKRQSVAFWCNPISGHATLYWYQQILGQGPKLLIQFQNNGVVDDSQLPKDRFSAERLKGVDSTLKIQPAKLEDSAVYLCASSLEVSGRKYFGPGTRLTVT.

This clonotype was observed at least ten times. The chain recombines TRBV28 with TRBJ2-7; no clear D gene. V was pared by 7 bases and J by 2 bases, with 9 bases between. The CDR3 consists of 12 residues. CDR1 and CDR2 (germline): MDHEN, SYDVKM. CDR3 protein: CASNYPPYEQYF. The CDR3 DNA follows: TGTGCCAGCAATTATCCTCCCTACGAGCAGTACTTC.

V is TRBV28 and J is TRBJ1-6, with 9 bases matching TRBD1. Per germline, CDR1 MDHEN and CDR2 SYDVKM. This CDR3 is 15 amino acids long. V lost 6 bases to trimming and J lost 15 bases; unmatched junction nucleotides: 15. The CDR3 region has the DNA TGTGCCAGCAGGTACGGGGACAGGGATAGAACTAACCTCCACTTT. This codes for CASRYGDRDRTNLHF.